The clone carrying this TCR beta chain was detected only a few times. This likely reflects a read error, since a far larger clone is one base away. Starting from genomic DNA, TCR beta CDR3 was amplified through two-round multiplex PCR. First-round PCR amplification was performed with primers specific to each TRBV and TRBJ gene. MiXCR, run by TCRdb on the multiplex PCR reads, gives a single entry per CDR3 protein. The sample carries roughly 30,000 distinct CDR3 sequences, 40% to 55% recorded once. This record belongs to a study of prognosis after radiotherapy for stage I lung cancer. Germline V gene data show CDR1 as MNHNS and CDR2 as SASEGT. The CDR3 is 15 amino acids.

V and J are TRBV6-1 and TRBJ1-5; possible D gene TRBD1, 5 bases. Sequencing was performed on PBMCs, taken before or after stereotactic body radiation therapy (not recorded which). The clonotype was recovered from a donor aged 50 or older with non-small cell lung cancer. The CDR3 protein is CATRLRGEGNQPHHF. The CDR3 DNA reads as TGTGCCACTCGGTTGAGGGGCGAGGGCAATCAGCCCCATCATTTT.